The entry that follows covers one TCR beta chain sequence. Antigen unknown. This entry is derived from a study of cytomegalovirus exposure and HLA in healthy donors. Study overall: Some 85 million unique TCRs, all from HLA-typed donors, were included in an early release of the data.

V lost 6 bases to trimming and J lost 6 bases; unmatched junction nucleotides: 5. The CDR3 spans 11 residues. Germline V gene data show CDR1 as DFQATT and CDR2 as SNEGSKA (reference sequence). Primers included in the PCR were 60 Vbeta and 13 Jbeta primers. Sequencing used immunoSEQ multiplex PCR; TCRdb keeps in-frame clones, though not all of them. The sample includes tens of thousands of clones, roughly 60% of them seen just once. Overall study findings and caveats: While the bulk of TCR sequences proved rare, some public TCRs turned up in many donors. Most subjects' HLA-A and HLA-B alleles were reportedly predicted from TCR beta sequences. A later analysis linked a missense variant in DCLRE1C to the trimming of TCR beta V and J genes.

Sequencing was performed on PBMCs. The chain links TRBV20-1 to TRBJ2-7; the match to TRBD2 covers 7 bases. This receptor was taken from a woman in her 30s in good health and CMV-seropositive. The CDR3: CSAPGGLEQYF. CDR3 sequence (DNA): TGCAGTGCACCGGGGGGTCTCGAGCAGTACTTC.